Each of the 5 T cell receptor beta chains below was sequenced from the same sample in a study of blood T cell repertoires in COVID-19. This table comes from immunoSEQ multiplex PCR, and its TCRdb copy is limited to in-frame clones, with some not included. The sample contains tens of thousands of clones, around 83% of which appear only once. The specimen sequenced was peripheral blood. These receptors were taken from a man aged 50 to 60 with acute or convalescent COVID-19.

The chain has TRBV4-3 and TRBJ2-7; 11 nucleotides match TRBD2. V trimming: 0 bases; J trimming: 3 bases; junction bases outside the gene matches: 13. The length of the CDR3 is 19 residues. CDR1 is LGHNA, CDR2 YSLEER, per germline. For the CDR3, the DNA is TGCGCCAGCAGCCAAGATTTATTAGCGGGGGGGCCTGTGTTCTACGAGCAGTACTTC. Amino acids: CASSQDLLAGGPVFYEQYF.

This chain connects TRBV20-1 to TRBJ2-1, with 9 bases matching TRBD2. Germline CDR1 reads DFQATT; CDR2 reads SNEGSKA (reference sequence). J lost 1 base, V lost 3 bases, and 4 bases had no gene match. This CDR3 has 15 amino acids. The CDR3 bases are TGCAGTGCTAGTTTGGCGGGAGGGTCCTACAATGAGCAGTTCTTC. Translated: CSASLAGGSYNEQFF.

The CDR3 is CASSFDRGGQPQHF. In nucleotides, the CDR3 is TGTGCCAGCAGCTTCGACAGGGGAGGACAGCCCCAGCATTTT. This sequence joins TRBV7-2 and TRBJ1-5; 8 nucleotides agree with TRBD1. The germline gives CDR1 SGHTA, CDR2 FQGNSA. There are 14 residues in the CDR3. Trimming at V came to 3 bases and at J to 7 bases, leaving 5 bases not matched to a gene.

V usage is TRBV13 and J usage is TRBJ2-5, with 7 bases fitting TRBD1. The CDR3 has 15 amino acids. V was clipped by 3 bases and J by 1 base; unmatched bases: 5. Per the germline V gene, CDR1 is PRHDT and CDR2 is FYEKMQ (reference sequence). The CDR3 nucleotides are TGTGCCAGCAGCTTGACAGGGTCTGGCCAAGAGACCCAGTACTTC. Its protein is CASSLTGSGQETQYF. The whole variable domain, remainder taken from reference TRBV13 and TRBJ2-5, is AAGVIQSPRHLIKEKRETATLKCYPIPRHDTVYWYQQGPGQDPQFLISFYEKMQSDKGSIPDRFSAQQFSDYHSELNMSSLELGDSALYFCASSLTGSGQETQYFGPGTRLLVL.

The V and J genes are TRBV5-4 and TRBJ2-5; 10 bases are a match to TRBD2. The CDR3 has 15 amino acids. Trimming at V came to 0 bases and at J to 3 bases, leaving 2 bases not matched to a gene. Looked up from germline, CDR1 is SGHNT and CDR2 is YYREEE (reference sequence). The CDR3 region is CASSLAAGGEETQYF. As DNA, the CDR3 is TGTGCCAGCAGCTTGGCAGCGGGGGGGGAAGAGACCCAGTACTTC. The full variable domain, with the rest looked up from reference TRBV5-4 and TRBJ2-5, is ETGVTQSPTHLIKTRGQQVTLRCSSQSGHNTVSWYQQALGQGPQFIFQYYREEENGRGNFPPRFSGLQFPNYSSELNVNALELDDSALYLCASSLAAGGEETQYFGPGTRLLVL.